One and the same sample provided the 22 T cell receptor beta chains below, sequenced in a study of shared clonotypes between healthy human individuals. Libraries were prepared by immunoSEQ multiplex PCR; TCRdb keeps only in-frame clonotypes and omits some of them. Of about 730,000 clones in the sample, around 70% were seen once. Sequencing used memory CD4+ T cells sorted from blood. Subset: CD45RA-negative fraction. The receptors originated from a woman under 40 in good health.

The rearrangement links TRBV7-8 to TRBJ2-5; 8 positions match TRBD2. V lost 2 bases, J lost 3 bases, and 2 bases stayed unmatched. Germline CDR1 and CDR2: SGHVS and FQNEAQ. This CDR3 region has 14 residues. The CDR3 DNA sequence: TGTGCCAGCAGCTTAAAGACTAGCGAAGAGACCCAGTACTTC. It yields the protein CASSLKTSEETQYF.

This chain joins TRBV4-1 and TRBJ2-7, with 10 bases identical to TRBD1. This CDR3 comprises 19 residues. Germline CDR1 and CDR2: MGHRA and YSYEKL. V dropped 1 base and J dropped 0; count of bases not matched to a gene: 12. CDR3 region: CASSQGGQGRDPRSYEQYF. Here the CDR3 DNA reads TGCGCCAGCAGCCAAGGGGGACAGGGGAGGGACCCCCGCTCCTACGAGCAGTACTTC.

This clone came up a few times. The same CDR3 is also encoded by other DNA sequences in this sample. The chain recombines TRBV7-3 with TRBJ2-1; either TRBD1 or TRBD2 may fit D (5 bases each). Trimming shortened V by 5 bases and J by 3 bases, and 14 bases separated the two germline ends. CDR1 is SGHTA, CDR2 FQGTGA, per germline. This CDR3 is built from 15 residues. DNA of the CDR3: TGTGCCAGCAGCCAAGACAGAGGGGACTACAATGAGCAGTTCTTC. It encodes CASSQDRGDYNEQFF.

V gene TRBV7-9 combines with J gene TRBJ2-1, with D possibly matching TRBD1 (5 bases). Germline CDR1 reads SEHNR; CDR2 reads FQNEAQ (reference sequence). This CDR3 is built from 14 residues. V lost 1 base and J 8 bases, leaving 12 bases between the germline ends. The CDR3 DNA sequence: TGTGCCAGCAGCTTAGTCCCAGGGAATTATGAGCAGTTCTTC. Amino acid sequence: CASSLVPGNYEQFF.

The chain recombines TRBV14 with TRBJ2-5; perhaps D is TRBD1 or TRBD2 (5 bases each). The J call may be wrong; the DNA end is better matched by TRBJ2-7. The CDR3 loop spans 14 amino acids. The germline V gene has CDR1 SGHDN and CDR2 FVKESK. Here the CDR3 reads CASSQGGSYYEQYF. CDR3 DNA sequence: TGTGCCAGCAGCCAAGGGGGGTCATACTACGAGCAGTACTTC.

The chain carries TRBV28 and TRBJ1-1; D not resolved. The CDR3 length is 13 residues. From germline, CDR1 is MDHEN and CDR2 SYDVKM. The V end was cut by 6 bases, the J end by 8 bases, with 16 bases between. CDR3 DNA sequence: TGTGCCAGCAGAACCTCCGGCCGAGGGGAAGCTTTCTTT. Protein sequence: CASRTSGRGEAFF.

The chain uses TRBV19 and TRBJ2-3; 7 bases agree with TRBD1. In germline, CDR1 is LNHDA, CDR2 SQIVND (reference sequence). The CDR3 has 15 amino acids. The V segment lost 3 bases and the J segment 4 bases; nucleotides outside the gene matches: 7. The CDR3 DNA reads TGTGCCAGTAGTATGGCCAGGGGGTCATCAGATACGCAGTATTTT. Translated, it gives CASSMARGSSDTQYF.

This sequence joins TRBV5-1 and TRBJ1-1, with TRBD1 as a possible D gene (5 bases). The CDR3 is 15 residues long. Germline V gene lookup returns CDR1 SGHRS and CDR2 YFSETQ. V lost 5 bases to trimming and J lost 0 bases, with 14 bases between them. In DNA, the CDR3 is TGCGCCAGCAGTCGGGACCATGATATGAACACTGAAGCTTTCTTT. This codes for CASSRDHDMNTEAFF.

The genes are TRBV4-1 and TRBJ2-1; 10 nucleotides line up with TRBD2. Trimming removed 2 bases from V and 6 bases from J; junction bases left unmatched: 10. CDR1 is MGHRA and CDR2 is YSYEKL in the germline V gene. This CDR3 has 17 amino acids. CDR3 in DNA: TGCGCCAGCAGCCAACGGCTTAGGACTAGCGGCGGCAATGAGCAGTTCTTC. Protein product: CASSQRLRTSGGNEQFF.

The count of this clone is one. This chain uses TRBV5-1 with TRBJ1-2; D is uncertain. The CDR3 covers 15 residues. The V and J ends lost 4 bases and 1 base respectively, with 14 bases between them. Per the germline V gene, CDR1 is SGHRS and CDR2 is YFSETQ. In DNA, the CDR3 is TGCGCCAGCAGCGGATCCATCGGGAATAACTATGGCTACACCTTC. Its protein product is CASSGSIGNNYGYTF. The variable domain in full, with the rest retrieved from reference TRBV5-1 and TRBJ1-2, is KAGVTQTPRYLIKTRGQQVTLSCSPISGHRSVSWYQQTPGQGLQFLFEYFSETQRNKGNFPGRFSGRQFSNSRSEMNVSTLELGDSALYLCASSGSIGNNYGYTFGSGTRLTVV.

The chain is built from TRBV19 and TRBJ1-5; no firm D call. The V end lost 7 bases, the J end lost 0 bases, and 13 bases lay between the germline ends. Germline V CDR1 and CDR2: LNHDA, SQIVND (reference sequence). This CDR3 has 15 amino acids. The CDR3 DNA follows: TGTGCCAGTAATGTCGCGGATAATAGCAATCAGCCCCAGCATTTT. Protein product: CASNVADNSNQPQHF.

The chain combines TRBV5-1 with TRBJ1-3, with 7 positions matching TRBD1. V was clipped by 0 bases and J by 0 bases; unmatched bases: 9. CDR3 size: 18 residues. Germline-derived CDR1 and CDR2 are SGHRS and YFSETQ. Here the CDR3 DNA reads TGCGCCAGCAGCTTGGGGACAGGTGATGTGGGCTCTGGAAACACCATATATTTT. Amino acid sequence: CASSLGTGDVGSGNTIYF.

The genes are TRBV2 and TRBJ2-3; 10 bases map to TRBD2. V was pared by 10 bases and J by 4 bases, with 8 bases of the junction left unmatched. Per germline, CDR1 SNHLY and CDR2 FYNNEI. The CDR3 spans 14 residues. The DNA of the CDR3 is TGTGCCACCTCAACTAGCGGGAACGCAGATACGCAGTATTTT. It encodes CATSTSGNADTQYF.

This clone was counted a few times. J is TRBJ2-7 and V is TRBV30, with 7 positions matching TRBD2. The CDR3 is made up of 14 amino acids. CDR1 is GTSNPN and CDR2 is SVGIG in the germline V gene (reference sequence). The V and J ends lost 4 bases and 5 bases, in that order; junction bases with no gene match: 11. CDR3 amino acids: CAWTRELALHEQYF. CDR3 coding DNA: TGTGCCTGGACCCGGGAACTAGCGCTGCACGAGCAGTACTTC.

The chain uses TRBV20-1 and TRBJ1-2; tentative D call: TRBD1 (6 bases). This CDR3 has 11 residues. Germline V gene sequence: CDR1 DFQATT, CDR2 SNEGSKA (reference sequence). The CDR3 DNA follows: TGCAGGCCAGGACAGAACTATGGCTACACCTTC. This translates into CRPGQNYGYTF.

This chain uses TRBV11-2 with TRBJ2-5; D gene uncertain. The length of the CDR3 is 15 residues. V lost 2 bases, J lost 5 bases, and 15 bases lay in between. The germline gives CDR1 SGHAT, CDR2 FQNNGV. The CDR3 is CASSLPANFGETQYF. Here the CDR3 DNA reads TGTGCCAGCAGCTTACCCGCTAACTTCGGGGAGACCCAGTACTTC.

V gene TRBV19 combines with J gene TRBJ2-4, with D tentatively TRBD1 or TRBD2 (5 bases each). CDR1 LNHDA and CDR2 SQIVND come from the germline V gene (reference sequence). This CDR3 comprises 14 residues. The ends were cut back, 4 bases at V and 9 bases at J, with 16 bases in the middle. The CDR3 DNA reads TGTGCCAGTAGTACTAACACCGGGGCTGGCATTCAGTACTTC. Its translation is CASSTNTGAGIQYF.

CDR3 loop: CASSSGPNTEAFF. The CDR3 nucleotides read TGTGCCAGCAGCTCCGGGCCCAACACTGAAGCTTTCTTT. The chain recombines TRBV7-3 with TRBJ1-1; D gene uncertain. With 4 bases removed from V and 2 bases from J, the gap between germline ends came to 8 bases. The CDR3 totals 13 residues. CDR1 is SGHTA, CDR2 FQGTGA, per germline.

This clone has more than one count but fewer than ten. The chain combines TRBV6-1 with TRBJ2-6; D tentatively fits TRBD1 or TRBD2 (5 bases each). The CDR3 is 13 residues long. The germline gives CDR1 MNHNS, CDR2 SASEGT. Trimming cost V 10 bases and J 3 bases, with 10 bases left between them. The DNA of the CDR3 is TGTGCCACCGGGGCCGATGGGGCCAACGTCCTGACTTTC. Its protein product is CATGADGANVLTF.

The rearrangement joins TRBV7-9 to TRBJ2-7; possibly TRBD1 or TRBD2 for D (5 bases each). The CDR3 is 13 residues long. Germline-derived CDR1 and CDR2 are SEHNR and FQNEAQ (reference sequence). The V end was cut by 5 bases, the J end by 11 bases, with 19 bases between. The CDR3, as DNA: TGTGCCAGCAGCCGGAACCAAGGGACGGAAGAGTACTTC. Translated: CASSRNQGTEEYF.

The V gene is TRBV5-1, the J gene TRBJ1-1, with D uncertain. Germline lookup yields CDR1 SGHRS and CDR2 YFSETQ. V lost 4 bases, J lost 2 bases, and 12 bases lay in between. The CDR3 length is 14 residues. The DNA of the CDR3 is TGCGCCAGCAGCGCCAGCGCCCCTAACACTGAAGCTTTCTTT. Its translation: CASSASAPNTEAFF. Using reference TRBV5-1 and TRBJ1-1 for the parts outside the CDR3, the full variable domain is KAGVTQTPRYLIKTRGQQVTLSCSPISGHRSVSWYQQTPGQGLQFLFEYFSETQRNKGNFPGRFSGRQFSNSRSEMNVSTLELGDSALYLCASSASAPNTEAFFGQGTRLTVV.

This clone was seen more than once but under ten times. The CDR3 here is CATRGVASYEQYF. DNA for the CDR3: TGTGCCACCCGGGGGGTTGCCTCCTACGAGCAGTACTTC. The V and J genes are TRBV19 and TRBJ2-7; 7 nucleotides line up with TRBD2. Germline V gene sequence: CDR1 LNHDA, CDR2 SQIVND (reference sequence). This CDR3 has 13 amino acids. Trimming cost V 10 bases and J 0 bases; bases outside gene matches: 6.